The rows below give T cell receptor beta chains drawn from one sample of a study of shared clonotypes between healthy human individuals. Measured with immunoSEQ multiplex PCR; TCRdb has only the in-frame clones, and not every one. The sample lists roughly 1,500,000 clones, approximately 98.5% occurring once. The sequencing input was naive CD4+ T cells sorted from blood. Receptors originate from a man aged 25 to 40 in good health. The CDR3 runs from the conserved cysteine through the conserved F or W. The D gene is left open where the match is weak. Expanded clones are given a class, and other clones once, few, many or no size at all.

d_call	clone_size	v_call	j_call	cdr3_nt	cdr3_aa
-	-	TRBV10-2	TRBJ1-1	TGCGCCAGCAGGGAACAGGGAAGTGGCGCTGAAGCTTTCTTT	CASREQGSGAEAFF
-	-	TRBV11-2	TRBJ1-1	TGTGCCAGCAGCTTGGCCCTGAACACTGAAGCTTTCTTT	CASSLALNTEAFF
TRBD1	-	TRBV5-1	TRBJ2-3	TGCGCCAGCAGCGACAGGGAGTCGGATACGCAGTATTTT	CASSDRESDTQYF
TRBD2	-	TRBV2	TRBJ2-3	TGTGCCAGCAGTGAAACTAGCGGGAGTTTCACAGATACGCAGTATTTT	CASSETSGSFTDTQYF
TRBD1	-	TRBV25-1	TRBJ2-7	TGTGCCAGCAGTGATGACTTACTTACAGGGGGCTTCTACGAGCAGTACTTC	CASSDDLLTGGFYEQYF
-	-	TRBV29-1	TRBJ1-2	TGCAGCGTCGAGGGGGGACACCCCTATGGCTACACCTTC	CSVEGGHPYGYTF
-	-	TRBV11-2	TRBJ2-1	TGTGCCAGCAGCTTAGTGGCTGGTGTACCGGCCCAAAAAAATGAGCAGTTCTTC	CASSLVAGVPAQKNEQFF
-	-	TRBV19	TRBJ2-3	TGTGCCAGTAGTAAGAGCCGAGATACGCAGTATTTT	CASSKSRDTQYF
-	-	TRBV5-6	TRBJ1-2	TGTGCCAGCAGCTTGGAACGACTGCCACATGGCTACACCTTC	CASSLERLPHGYTF
-	-	TRBV28	TRBJ2-1	TGTGCCAGCAGCCTTATGATGGGGGGCGGCAAGCAGTTCTTC	CASSLMMGGGKQFF
-	-	TRBV6-6	TRBJ1-2	TGTGCCAGCAGTTCCGGGCGTTCACAGCTTAACTATGGCTACACCTTC	CASSSGRSQLNYGYTF
-	-	TRBV28	TRBJ2-3	TGTGCCAGCAGCCTCGGGGGGCCGGGACTATTCACAGATACGCAGTATTTT	CASSLGGPGLFTDTQYF
TRBD2	-	TRBV15	TRBJ2-7	TGTGCCACCCGAGCGGGAGGCTACGAGCAGTACTTC	CATRAGGYEQYF
-	-	TRBV29-1	TRBJ2-3	TGCAGCGTTGAGATCCAGGGTCTGGATACGCAGTATTTT	CSVEIQGLDTQYF
TRBD2	-	TRBV28	TRBJ2-1	TGTGCCAGCAGTTTTCGGACTAGCGGGAGGGCCGTCAAGCAGTTCTTC	CASSFRTSGRAVKQFF
-	-	TRBV27	TRBJ2-1	TGTGCCAGCCTCCAGGGGGGCGCGAGCCCATACAATGAGCAGTTCTTC	CASLQGGASPYNEQFF
-	once	TRBV29-1	TRBJ2-7	TGCAGCGCCCGAAGCCCCTACGAGCAGTACTTC	CSARSPYEQYF
-	-	TRBV7-9	TRBJ2-3	TGTGCCAGCAGCATTACAGCAGATACGCAGTATTTT	CASSITADTQYF
-	-	TRBV4-3	TRBJ2-7	TGCGCCAGCAGCCAAGCCAGGTCTAACTACGAGCAGTACTTC	CASSQARSNYEQYF
-	once	TRBV28	TRBJ2-7	TGTGCCAGCAGTCAACTTACAGGGTCCTACGAGCAGTACTTC	CASSQLTGSYEQYF
-	-	TRBV15	TRBJ2-2	TGTGCCACCAGCAGAGATGCCGGGACCCAGCAACGGGAGCTGTTTTTT	CATSRDAGTQQRELFF
-	-	TRBV19	TRBJ1-2	TGTGCCAGTAGAAGGGACACCTCTATTGGCTACACCTTC	CASRRDTSIGYTF
TRBD2	-	TRBV5-4	TRBJ2-7	TGTGCCAGCAGCTTGACAGCGGGAGTAGTCTACGAGCAGTACTTC	CASSLTAGVVYEQYF
-	-	TRBV29-1	TRBJ1-1	TGCAGCGGATCGGCGGTGAACACTGAAGCTTTCTTT	CSGSAVNTEAFF
-	once	TRBV5-1	TRBJ1-1	TGCGCCAGCAGCTTCAACCCGTCATCAGAGAACACTGAAGCTTTCTTT	CASSFNPSSENTEAFF
TRBD1	-	TRBV5-4	TRBJ1-3	TGTGCCAGCAGCCCAGGGGGTCCCTCTGGAAACACCATATATTTT	CASSPGGPSGNTIYF
TRBD2	-	TRBV27	TRBJ2-2	TGTGCCAGCAGTTCACGGACTAGCGGGAGAATCACCGGGGAGCTGTTTTTT	CASSSRTSGRITGELFF
-	-	TRBV27	TRBJ2-5	TGTGCCAGCAGTTTAAGGCTGCAAGAGACCCAGTACTTC	CASSLRLQETQYF
TRBD2	once	TRBV14	TRBJ2-7	TGTGCCAGCAGCCACACCGGGACTAGCGGCCCCGAGCAGTACTTC	CASSHTGTSGPEQYF
-	-	TRBV9	TRBJ1-2	TGTGCCAGCAGCGTATGGGGGGGAAATGGCTACACCTTC	CASSVWGGNGYTF
-	-	TRBV19	TRBJ2-1	TGTGCCAGTACGGCCACCAGCTTTGGAACGAGCGGCAATGAGCAGTTCTTC	CASTATSFGTSGNEQFF
-	-	TRBV15	TRBJ1-2	TGTGCCACCAGCCCCGGCCGAGGGGAACCAGGGGGCTACACCTTC	CATSPGRGEPGGYTF
-	-	TRBV7-3	TRBJ1-2	TGTGCCAGCAGCTTAACGGCGGGATATGGCTACACCTTC	CASSLTAGYGYTF
-	-	TRBV9	TRBJ1-4	TGTGCCAGCAGCGTAAACCCCGGGACGGCTAATGAAAAACTGTTTTTT	CASSVNPGTANEKLFF
TRBD1	-	TRBV11-2	TRBJ2-3	TGTGCCAGCAGCATAAGACAGGGGACAGATACGCAGTATTTT	CASSIRQGTDTQYF
TRBD1	-	TRBV5-6	TRBJ2-3	TGTGCCAGCAGCTATTACAGGGGTGGGGCTAAAGCGTCAGATACGCAGTATTTT	CASSYYRGGAKASDTQYF
-	once	TRBV7-2	TRBJ2-1	TGTGCCAGCAGTGTGTCGGGTGGGGACACATCCTACAATGAGCAGTTCTTC	CASSVSGGDTSYNEQFF
-	-	TRBV9	TRBJ1-1	TGTGCCAGCAGCGTAACTGGGGGCGCTGCTTTCTTT	CASSVTGGAAFF
-	-	TRBV27	TRBJ2-7	TGTGCCAGCAGTAAGAGGACTTTAGGCGAGCAGTACTTC	CASSKRTLGEQYF
-	-	TRBV7-9	TRBJ2-7	TGTGCCAGCAGCTTAGGGAGAGGTTCCTACGAGCAGTACTTC	CASSLGRGSYEQYF
-	-	TRBV6-5	TRBJ2-1	TGTGCCAGCAGTTACGACAGGCGCACGTTGGGGAATGAGCAGTTCTTC	CASSYDRRTLGNEQFF